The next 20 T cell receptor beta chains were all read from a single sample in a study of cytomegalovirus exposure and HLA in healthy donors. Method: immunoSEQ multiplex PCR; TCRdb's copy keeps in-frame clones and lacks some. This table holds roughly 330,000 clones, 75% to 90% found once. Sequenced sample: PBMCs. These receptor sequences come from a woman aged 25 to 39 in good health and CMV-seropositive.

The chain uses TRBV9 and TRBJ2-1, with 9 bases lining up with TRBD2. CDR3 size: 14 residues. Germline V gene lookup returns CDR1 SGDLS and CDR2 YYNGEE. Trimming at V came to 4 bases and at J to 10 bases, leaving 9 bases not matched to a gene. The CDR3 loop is CASSPGGLALEQFF. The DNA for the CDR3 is TGTGCCAGCAGCCCTGGTGGACTAGCGTTGGAGCAGTTCTTC.

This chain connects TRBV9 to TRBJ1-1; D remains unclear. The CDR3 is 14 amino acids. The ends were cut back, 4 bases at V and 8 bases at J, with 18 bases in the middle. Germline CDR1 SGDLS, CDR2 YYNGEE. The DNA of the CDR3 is TGTGCCAGCAGCCTGGGCAGCGGCTTGGGGGAAGCTTTCTTT. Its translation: CASSLGSGLGEAFF.

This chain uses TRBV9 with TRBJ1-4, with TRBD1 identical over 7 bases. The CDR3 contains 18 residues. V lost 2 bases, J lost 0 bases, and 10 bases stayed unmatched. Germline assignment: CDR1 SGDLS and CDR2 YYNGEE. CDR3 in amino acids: CASSVEDRLFATNEKLFF. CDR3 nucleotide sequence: TGTGCCAGCAGCGTTGAGGACAGGCTCTTTGCAACTAATGAAAAACTGTTTTTT.

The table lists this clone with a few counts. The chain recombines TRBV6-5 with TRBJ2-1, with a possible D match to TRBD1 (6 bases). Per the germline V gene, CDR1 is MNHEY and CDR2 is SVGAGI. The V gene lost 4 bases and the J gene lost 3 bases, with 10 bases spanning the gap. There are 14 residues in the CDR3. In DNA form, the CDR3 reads TGTGCCAGCAGTTTGGACAGCGGCTACAATGAGCAGTTCTTC. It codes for CASSLDSGYNEQFF.

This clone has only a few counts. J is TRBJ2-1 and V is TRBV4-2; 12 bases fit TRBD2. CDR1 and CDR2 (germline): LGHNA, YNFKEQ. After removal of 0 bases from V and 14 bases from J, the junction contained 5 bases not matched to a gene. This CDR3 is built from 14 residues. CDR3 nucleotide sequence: TGTGCCAGCAGCCAAGAGGCTAGCGGGAGGGGCGAGTTCTTC. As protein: CASSQEASGRGEFF.

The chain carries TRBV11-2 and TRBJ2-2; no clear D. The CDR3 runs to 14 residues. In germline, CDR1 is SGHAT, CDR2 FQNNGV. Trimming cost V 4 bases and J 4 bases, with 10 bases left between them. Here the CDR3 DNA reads TGTGCCAGCAGCTCCACTCAGGTCACCGGGGAGCTGTTTTTT. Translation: CASSSTQVTGELFF.

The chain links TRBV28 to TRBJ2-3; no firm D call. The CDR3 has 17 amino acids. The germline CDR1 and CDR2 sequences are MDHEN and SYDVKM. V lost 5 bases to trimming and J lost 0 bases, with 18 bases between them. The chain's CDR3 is CASSPMLTMYSTDTQYF. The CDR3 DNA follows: TGTGCCAGCAGTCCTATGCTAACTATGTATAGCACAGATACGCAGTATTTT. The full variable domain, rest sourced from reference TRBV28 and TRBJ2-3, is DVKVTQSSRYLVKRTGEKVFLECVQDMDHENMFWYRQDPGLGLRLIYFSYDVKMKEKGDIPEGYSVSREKKERFSLILESASTNQTSMYLCASSPMLTMYSTDTQYFGPGTRLTVL.

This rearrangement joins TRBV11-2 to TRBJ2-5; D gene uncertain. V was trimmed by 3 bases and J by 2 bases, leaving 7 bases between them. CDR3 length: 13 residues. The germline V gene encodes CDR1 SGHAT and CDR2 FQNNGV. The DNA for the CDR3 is TGTGCCAGCAGCTTGGCCCGACAAGAGACCCAGTACTTC. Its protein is CASSLARQETQYF.

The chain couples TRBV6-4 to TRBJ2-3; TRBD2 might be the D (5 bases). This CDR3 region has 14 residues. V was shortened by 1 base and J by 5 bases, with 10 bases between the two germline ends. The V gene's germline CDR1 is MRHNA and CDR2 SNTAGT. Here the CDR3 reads CASSDFPEVDTQYF. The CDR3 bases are TGTGCCAGCAGTGACTTTCCGGAGGTAGATACGCAGTATTTT.

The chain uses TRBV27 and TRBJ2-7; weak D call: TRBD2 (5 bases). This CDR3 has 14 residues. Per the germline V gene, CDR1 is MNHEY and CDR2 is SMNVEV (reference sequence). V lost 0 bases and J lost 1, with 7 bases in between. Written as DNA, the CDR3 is TGTGCCAGCAGTTTATCTACGGGATCCTACGAGCAGTACTTC. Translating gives CASSLSTGSYEQYF.

CDR3 loop: CASSSIYEQYF. The CDR3 DNA reads as TGTGCCAGCAGCTCGATCTACGAGCAGTACTTC. J is TRBJ2-7 and V is TRBV5-6; no clear D gene. V lost 3 bases and J lost 3, with 4 bases in between. CDR1 and CDR2 from the germline V gene are SGHDT and YYEEEE. The CDR3 is 11 amino acids.

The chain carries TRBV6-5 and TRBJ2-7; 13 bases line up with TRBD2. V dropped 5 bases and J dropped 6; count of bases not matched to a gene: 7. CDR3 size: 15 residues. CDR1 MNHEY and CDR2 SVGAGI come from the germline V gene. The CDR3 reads CASSPTSGGAGEQYF. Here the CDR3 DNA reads TGTGCCAGCAGTCCAACTAGCGGGGGGGCGGGCGAGCAGTACTTC.

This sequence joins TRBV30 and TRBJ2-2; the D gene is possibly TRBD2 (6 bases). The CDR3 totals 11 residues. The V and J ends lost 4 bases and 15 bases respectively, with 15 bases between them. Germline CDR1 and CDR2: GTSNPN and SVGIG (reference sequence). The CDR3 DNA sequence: TGTGCCTGGACCCCGGGACTTAAGTTGTTTTTT. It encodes CAWTPGLKLFF.

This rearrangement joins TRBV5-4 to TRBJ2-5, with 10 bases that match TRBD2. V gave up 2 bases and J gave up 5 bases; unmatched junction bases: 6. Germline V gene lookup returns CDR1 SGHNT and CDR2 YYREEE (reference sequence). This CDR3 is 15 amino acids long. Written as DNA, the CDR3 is TGTGCCAGCAGCTTCAGCGGGGGGGCCCCGGAGACCCAGTACTTC. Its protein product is CASSFSGGAPETQYF.

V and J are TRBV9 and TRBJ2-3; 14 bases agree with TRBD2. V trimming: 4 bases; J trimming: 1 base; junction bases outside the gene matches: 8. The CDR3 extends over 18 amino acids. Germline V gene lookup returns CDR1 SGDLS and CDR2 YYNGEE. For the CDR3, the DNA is TGTGCCAGCAGCCTAAGGACTAGCGGGGGGTCCCGCACAGATACGCAGTATTTT. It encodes CASSLRTSGGSRTDTQYF. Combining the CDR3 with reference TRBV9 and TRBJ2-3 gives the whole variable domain DSGVTQTPKHLITATGQRVTLRCSPRSGDLSVYWYQQSLDQGLQFLIQYYNGEERAKGNILERFSAQQFPDLHSELNLSSLELGDSALYFCASSLRTSGGSRTDTQYFGPGTRLTVL.

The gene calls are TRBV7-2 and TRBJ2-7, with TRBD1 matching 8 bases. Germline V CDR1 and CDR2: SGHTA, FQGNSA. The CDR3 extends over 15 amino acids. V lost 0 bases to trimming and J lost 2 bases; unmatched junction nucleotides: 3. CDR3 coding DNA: TGTGCCAGCAGCTTAGCCGGGGACAGGACCTACGAGCAGTACTTC. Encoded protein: CASSLAGDRTYEQYF.

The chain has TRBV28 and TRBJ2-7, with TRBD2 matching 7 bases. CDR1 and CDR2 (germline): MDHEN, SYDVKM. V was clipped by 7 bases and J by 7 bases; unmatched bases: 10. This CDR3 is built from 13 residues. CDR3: CASIPSGMTEQYF. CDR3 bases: TGTGCCAGCATACCAAGCGGGATGACTGAGCAGTACTTC.

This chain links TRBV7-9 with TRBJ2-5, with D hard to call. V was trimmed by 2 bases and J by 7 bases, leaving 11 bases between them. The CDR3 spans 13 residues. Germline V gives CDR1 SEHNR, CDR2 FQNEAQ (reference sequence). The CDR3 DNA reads TGTGCCAGCAGCTTACGGTCTTTGGGGACCCAGTACTTC. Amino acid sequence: CASSLRSLGTQYF. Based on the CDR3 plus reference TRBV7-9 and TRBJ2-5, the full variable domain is DTGVSQNPRHKITKRGQNVTFRCDPISEHNRLYWYRQTLGQGPEFLTYFQNEAQLEKSRLLSDRFSAERPKGSFSTLEIQRTEQGDSAMYLCASSLRSLGTQYFGPGTRLLVL.

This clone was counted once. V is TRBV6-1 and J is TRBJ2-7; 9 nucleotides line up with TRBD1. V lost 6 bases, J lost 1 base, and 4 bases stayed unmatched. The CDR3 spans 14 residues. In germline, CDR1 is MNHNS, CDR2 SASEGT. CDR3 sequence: CASSWDRVSYEQYF. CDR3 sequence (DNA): TGTGCCAGCAGCTGGGACAGGGTGTCCTACGAGCAGTACTTC.

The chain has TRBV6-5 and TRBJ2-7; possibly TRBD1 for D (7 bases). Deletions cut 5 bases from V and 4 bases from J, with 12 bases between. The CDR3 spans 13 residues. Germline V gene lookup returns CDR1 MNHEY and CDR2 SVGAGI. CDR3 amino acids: CASSQGGQYEQYF. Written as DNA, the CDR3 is TGTGCCAGCAGTCAGGGGGGACAGTACGAGCAGTACTTC.